The source of this T cell receptor (beta chain) is a study of blood T cells in healthy people across ages. The wider study: Template switching captured about one barcoded beta molecule per two T cells.

V was clipped by 4 bases and J by 4 bases; unmatched bases: 4. This CDR3 spans 13 amino acids. CDR1 is SGHRS, CDR2 YFSETQ, per germline. A minimum of 7 million PBMCs was isolated per sample. The amount of total RNA extracted per sample was at least 6 micrograms. Combining a sample-barcoded 5' primer with a J-beta primer mix, a second PCR ran for about 7 to 11 cycles. Each cDNA molecule was tagged by a template-switch adaptor with 12 random nucleotides. TCRdb called the 5' RACE reads again in MiXCR, with one record for every CDR3 protein. The sample includes around 690,000 distinct CDR3 sequences, roughly 58% of them seen just once.

Specimen: blood. This clonotype originated in a man aged 55 to 70 in good health. The chain links TRBV5-1 to TRBJ2-5, with 7 bases identical to TRBD2. CDR3 DNA sequence: TGCGCCAGCAGCCGGGGACTACTAGAGACCCAGTACTTC. Residues: CASSRGLLETQYF.